These 2 T cell receptor beta chains were all obtained from the same sample, sequenced in a study of spatial heterogeneity in lung cancer. TCRdb recomputed calls from the 5' RACE reads with MiXCR, one row per CDR3 protein. The data hold some 100,000 distinct CDR3 sequences, with roughly 10% observed a single time. As for time point: sample taken at primary tumor resection. Whole RNA, which was extracted from tumor, nontumor lung tissue or frozen PBMC, was sequenced without any cell sorting. Material: PBMCs, obtained at surgery. The origin of the receptors is a male donor with early-stage non-small cell lung cancer.

The chain uses TRBV12-5 and TRBJ2-3, with D possibly matching TRBD1 (5 bases). CDR1 and CDR2 (germline): LGHNT, FRNRAP. Trimming stripped 8 bases from V and 2 bases from J, with 11 bases between. This CDR3 spans 13 amino acids. CDR3 in DNA: TGTGCTAGTCGTCGACAGATCACAGATACGCAGTATTTT. Its protein product is CASRRQITDTQYF.

This clonotype was detected ten times or more. The V call is TRBV28, the J call TRBJ1-2, with 10 bases identical to TRBD1. The CDR3 has 16 residues. Germline V gives CDR1 MDHEN, CDR2 SYDVKM. The V and J ends lost 5 bases and 6 bases, in that order; junction bases with no gene match: 12. CDR3 protein: CASSPSDRGRTHGYTF. The CDR3 DNA sequence: TGTGCCAGCAGTCCGAGTGACAGGGGGCGCACTCATGGCTACACCTTC.